This T cell receptor (beta chain) was sequenced in a study of cytomegalovirus exposure and HLA in healthy donors. Background on the study: Roughly 85 million unique TCRs from HLA-typed donors made up an early data release. Whole-study results and caveats: Prior analysis indicated that the majority of TCR beta V segments exhibited productivity approximately 87% or approximately 30% of the time. Later analysis associated a missense DCLRE1C variant with TCR beta V- and J-gene trimming. It was approximately 150 TCR beta chains that were listed as cytomegalovirus-associated.

The PCR used 60 Vbeta and 13 Jbeta primers. Clones were read by immunoSEQ multiplex PCR, and TCRdb kept only the in-frame ones, dropping some. The repertoire has 140,000 to 150,000 clones, roughly 80% of them found once; the top ten carry about 3.4%. The length of the CDR3 is 17 residues. Germline V gives CDR1 SGHTS, CDR2 YDEGEE. Losses at the gene ends were 4 bases for V and 3 bases for J; bases not matched to a gene: 8. Remarks on this clone: Its specificity is unknown.

J is TRBJ1-5 and V is TRBV5-8; TRBD1 agrees at 12 bases. Sequencing was carried out using PBMCs. The receptor's source is a male donor in good health and CMV-seronegative. CDR3 in amino acids: CASSPGTGGVNNQPQHF. In DNA form, the CDR3 reads TGTGCCAGCAGCCCCGGGACAGGGGGCGTTAACAATCAGCCCCAGCATTTT.